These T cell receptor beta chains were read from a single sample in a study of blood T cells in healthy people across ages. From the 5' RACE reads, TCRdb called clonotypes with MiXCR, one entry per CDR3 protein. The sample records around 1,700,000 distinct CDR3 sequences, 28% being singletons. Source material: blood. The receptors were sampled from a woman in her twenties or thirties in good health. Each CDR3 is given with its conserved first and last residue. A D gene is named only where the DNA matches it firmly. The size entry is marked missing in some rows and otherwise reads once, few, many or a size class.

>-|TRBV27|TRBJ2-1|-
CASRSPRGEQFF
TGTGCCAGTAGGAGTCCGAGGGGTGAGCAGTTCTTC
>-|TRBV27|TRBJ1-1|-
CASRVMDGEAFF
TGTGCCAGCAGAGTAATGGACGGTGAAGCTTTCTTT
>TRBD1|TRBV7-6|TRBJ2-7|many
CASSLGQGGSYEQYF
TGTGCCAGCAGCTTAGGACAGGGGGGGTCCTACGAGCAGTACTTC
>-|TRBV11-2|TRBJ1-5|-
CASSLGGADQPQHF
TGTGCCAGCAGCTTAGGGGGGGCCGATCAGCCCCAGCATTTT
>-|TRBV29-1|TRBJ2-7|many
CSVGAEPYEQYF
TGCAGCGTCGGAGCGGAACCGTACGAGCAGTACTTC
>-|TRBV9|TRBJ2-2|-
CASSVVLNTGELFF
TGTGCCAGCAGCGTAGTTCTCAACACCGGGGAGCTGTTTTTT
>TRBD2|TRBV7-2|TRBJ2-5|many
CASSFGLAGKETQYF
TGTGCCAGCAGCTTTGGGCTAGCGGGTAAAGAGACCCAGTACTTC
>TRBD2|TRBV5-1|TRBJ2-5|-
CASSLMGLAGVLETQYF
TGCGCCAGCAGCTTGATGGGGCTAGCGGGAGTTCTAGAGACCCAGTACTTC
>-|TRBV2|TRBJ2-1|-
CAGSVQARGEQFF
TGTGCCGGCAGTGTCCAGGCTAGGGGTGAGCAGTTCTTC
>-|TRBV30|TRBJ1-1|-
CAWSVTANTEAFF
TGTGCCTGGAGTGTGACAGCGAACACTGAAGCTTTCTTT
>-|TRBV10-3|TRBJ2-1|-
CATAGLKGNEQFF
TGTGCCACCGCGGGCCTTAAAGGGAATGAGCAGTTCTTC
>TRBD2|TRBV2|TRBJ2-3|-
CASSLGLGPTSVQYF
TGTGCCAGCAGTCTGGGACTAGGACCCACGAGTGTGCAGTATTTT
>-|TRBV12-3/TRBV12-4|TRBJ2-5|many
CASSSGGETQYF
TGTGCCAGCAGTTCCGGTGGAGAGACCCAGTACTTC
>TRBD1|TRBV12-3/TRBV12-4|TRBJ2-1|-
CASSFPGTGNNEQFF
TGTGCCAGCAGCTTCCCCGGGACAGGCAACAATGAGCAGTTCTTC
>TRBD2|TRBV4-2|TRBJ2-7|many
CASSQEGAGSDYEQYF
TGTGCCAGCAGCCAAGAGGGAGCGGGGAGTGACTACGAGCAGTACTTC
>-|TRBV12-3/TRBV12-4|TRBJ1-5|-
CASSLGGLENQPQHF
TGTGCCAGCAGTTTAGGGGGCTTAGAGAATCAGCCCCAGCATTTT
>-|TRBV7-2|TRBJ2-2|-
CASSFQGRTNTGELFF
TGTGCCAGCAGCTTTCAGGGGCGGACGAACACCGGGGAGCTGTTTTTT
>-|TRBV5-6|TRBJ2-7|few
CASSTGLRSADEQYF
TGTGCCAGCAGCACCGGACTCCGGAGTGCCGACGAGCAGTACTTC
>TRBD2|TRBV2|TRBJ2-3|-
CASSAPGAGGNTDTQYF
TGTGCCAGCAGTGCTCCTGGGGCGGGGGGCAACACAGATACGCAGTATTTT
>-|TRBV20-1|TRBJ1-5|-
CSAGRTDSNQPQHF
TGCAGTGCCGGAAGGACAGATAGCAATCAGCCCCAGCATTTT
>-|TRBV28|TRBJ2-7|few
CASRVRAEQYF
TGTGCCAGCAGAGTTAGAGCCGAGCAGTACTTC
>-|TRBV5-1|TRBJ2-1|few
CASTGRGILDEQFF
TGCGCCAGCACCGGTAGAGGAATCTTGGATGAGCAGTTCTTC
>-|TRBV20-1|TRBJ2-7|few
CSVASLDEQYF
TGCAGTGTGGCTTCTCTTGACGAGCAGTACTTC
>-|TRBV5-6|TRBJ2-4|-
CASSLVIQGGQYF
TGTGCCAGCAGCTTGGTGATTCAGGGTGGGCAGTACTTC
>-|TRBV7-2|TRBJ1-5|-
CASSPRGSQPQHF
TGTGCCAGCAGCCCCAGAGGGAGTCAGCCCCAGCATTTT
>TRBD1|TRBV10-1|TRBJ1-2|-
CASSPTGNYYGYTF
TGCGCCAGCAGTCCGACAGGGAATTACTATGGCTACACCTTC
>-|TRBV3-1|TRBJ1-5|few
CASSRGPMGYQPQHF
TGTGCCAGCAGCCGCGGACCGATGGGGTATCAGCCCCAGCATTTT
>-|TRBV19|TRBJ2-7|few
CASSERLQSYEQYF
TGTGCCAGTAGTGAGCGCCTGCAGAGCTACGAGCAGTACTTC
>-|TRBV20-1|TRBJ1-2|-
CSVVPPGGYTF
TGCAGTGTGGTTCCGCCGGGTGGCTACACCTTC
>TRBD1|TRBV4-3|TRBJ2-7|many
CASSQGQTGGYEQYF
TGCGCCAGCAGCCAAGGTCAGACAGGGGGCTACGAGCAGTACTTC
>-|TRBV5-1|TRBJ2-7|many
CASSSPGAYEQYF
TGTGCCAGCAGTTCTCCGGGGGCGTACGAGCAGTACTTC
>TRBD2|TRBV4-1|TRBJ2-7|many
CASSQDQGTSVSEQYF
TGCGCCAGCAGCCAAGATCAGGGGACTAGCGTATCCGAGCAGTACTTC
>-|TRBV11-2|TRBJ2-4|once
CASSLEMRVETRYF
TGTGCCAGCAGCTTAGAAATGAGGGTCGAGACCCGGTACTTC
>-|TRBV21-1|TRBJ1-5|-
CASSKKRTESNQPQHF
TGTGCCAGCAGCAAGAAGAGGACAGAAAGCAATCAGCCCCAGCATTTT
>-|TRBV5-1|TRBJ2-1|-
CASSDGGTDYNEQFF
TGCGCCAGCAGCGACGGGGGGACAGACTACAATGAGCAGTTCTTC
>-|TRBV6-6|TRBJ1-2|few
CASSYVRGGSNYGYTF
TGTGCCAGCAGTTACGTCCGAGGGGGTTCTAACTATGGCTACACCTTC
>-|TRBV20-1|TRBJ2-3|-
CSPGGPRADTQYF
TGCAGCCCCGGGGGCCCGAGAGCAGATACACAGTATTTT
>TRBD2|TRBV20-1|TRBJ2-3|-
CSANKPATETSGITGTQYF
TGCAGTGCTAACAAACCCGCCACCGAGACTAGCGGGATCACAGGTACGCAGTATTTT
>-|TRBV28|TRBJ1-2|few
CASRQTDDNYGYTF
TGTGCCAGCAGACAAACGGACGATAACTATGGCTACACCTTC
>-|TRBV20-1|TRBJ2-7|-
CSARDRAWGGGPINEQYF
TGCAGTGCTAGAGATAGGGCTTGGGGGGGCGGACCAATCAATGAGCAGTACTTC
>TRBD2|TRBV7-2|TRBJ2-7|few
CASSDRGGGTAYEQYF
TGTGCCAGCAGCGATAGGGGCGGGGGGACCGCCTACGAGCAGTACTTC
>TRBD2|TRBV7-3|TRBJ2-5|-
CAGSLAGGETQYF
TGTGCCGGCAGCTTAGCGGGGGGAGAGACCCAGTACTTC
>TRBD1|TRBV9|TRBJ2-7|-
CASSVSGTGGDEQYF
TGTGCCAGCAGCGTATCGGGGACAGGGGGAGACGAGCAGTACTTC
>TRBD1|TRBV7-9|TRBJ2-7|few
CAVTGQGGSAGLYEQYF
TGTGCCGTAACGGGACAGGGAGGGTCAGCGGGACTGTACGAGCAGTACTTC
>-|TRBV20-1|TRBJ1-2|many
CSARPHGGQDYGYTF
TGCAGTGCTAGACCCCACGGGGGGCAGGACTATGGCTACACCTTC
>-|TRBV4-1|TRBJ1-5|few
CASSHPGGRPQPQHF
TGCGCCAGCAGCCACCCGGGGGGGAGGCCTCAGCCCCAGCATTTT
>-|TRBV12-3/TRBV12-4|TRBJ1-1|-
CVSSPRGTEAFF
TGTGTCAGCAGTCCCCGGGGGACTGAAGCTTTCTTT
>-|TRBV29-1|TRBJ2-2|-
CSVEGENTGELFF
TGCAGCGTTGAGGGAGAGAACACCGGGGAGCTGTTTTTT
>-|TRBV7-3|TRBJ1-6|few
CASSLEPDNSPLHF
TGTGCCAGCAGCTTAGAACCGGATAATTCACCCCTCCACTTT
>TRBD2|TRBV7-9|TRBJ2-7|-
CASSRAVSGGSTYEQYF
TGTGCCAGCAGCCGCGCGGTTAGCGGGGGGTCCACCTACGAGCAGTACTTC
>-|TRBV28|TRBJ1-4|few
CASSFPRQEVDEKLFF
TGTGCCAGCAGTTTTCCCCGGCAGGAGGTCGACGAAAAACTGTTTTTT
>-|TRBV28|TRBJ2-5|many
CASSPWTEGQETQYF
TGTGCCAGCAGTCCTTGGACAGAAGGGCAAGAGACCCAGTACTTC
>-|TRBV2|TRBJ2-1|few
CASSEEDPPGEQFF
TGTGCCAGCAGTGAAGAAGATCCTCCGGGTGAGCAGTTCTTC